Listed here is a single T cell receptor beta chain. The target antigen is unknown. TCRdb analysed the reads with MiXCR anew, one entry per CDR3 protein. The table lists around 800,000 distinct CDR3 sequences, roughly 33% of them singletons. This sample was taken from a study of T cell repertoires in cytomegalovirus infection. Deletions cut 5 bases from V and 0 bases from J, with 17 bases between. The CDR3 length is 15 residues. In germline, CDR1 is DFQATT, CDR2 SNEGSKA (reference sequence). Points from the study as a whole: Across the ex vivo response, the dominant clonotypes were HLA-C-restricted CMV-specific TCR beta clonotypes.

This clonotype originated in a human donor in good health (CMV status not recorded). Some clones in this sample may be carry-over from other donors' samples. J is TRBJ2-7 and V is TRBV20-1; no definite D call. The sample consisted of cultured CD8+ T cells from PBMCs, taken from culture after CMV antigen stimulation. The CDR3 loop reads CSAYTRTQNSYEQYF. DNA for the CDR3: TGCAGTGCTTATACCCGTACACAGAACTCCTACGAGCAGTACTTC.